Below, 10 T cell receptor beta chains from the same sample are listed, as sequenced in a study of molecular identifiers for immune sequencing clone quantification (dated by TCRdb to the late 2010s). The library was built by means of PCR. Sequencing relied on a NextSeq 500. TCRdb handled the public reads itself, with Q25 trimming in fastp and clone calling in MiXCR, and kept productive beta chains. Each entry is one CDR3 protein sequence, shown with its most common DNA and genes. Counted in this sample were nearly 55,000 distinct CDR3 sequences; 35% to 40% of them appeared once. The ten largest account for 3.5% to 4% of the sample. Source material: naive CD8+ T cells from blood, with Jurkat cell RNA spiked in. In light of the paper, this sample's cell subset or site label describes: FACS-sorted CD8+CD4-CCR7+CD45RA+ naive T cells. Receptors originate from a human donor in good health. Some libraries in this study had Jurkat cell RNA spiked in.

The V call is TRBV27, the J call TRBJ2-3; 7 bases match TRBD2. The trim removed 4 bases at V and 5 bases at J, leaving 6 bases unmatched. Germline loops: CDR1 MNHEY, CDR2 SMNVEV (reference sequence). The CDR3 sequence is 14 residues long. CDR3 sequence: CASSSGLGVDTQYF. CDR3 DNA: TGTGCCAGCAGTTCTGGACTAGGAGTAGATACGCAGTATTTT.

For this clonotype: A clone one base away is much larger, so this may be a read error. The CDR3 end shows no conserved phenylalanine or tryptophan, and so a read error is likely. The CDR3 DNA follows: TGCGCCAGCGGTGGAGGGAGCACAGATACGCAGTATTCT. It translates to CASGGGSTDTQYS. The V and J genes are TRBV10-2 and TRBJ2-3; tentative D call: TRBD2 (6 bases). Per the germline V gene, CDR1 is WSHSY and CDR2 is SAAADI. The CDR3 length is 13 residues. Deletions cut 8 bases from V and 0 bases from J, with 9 bases between.

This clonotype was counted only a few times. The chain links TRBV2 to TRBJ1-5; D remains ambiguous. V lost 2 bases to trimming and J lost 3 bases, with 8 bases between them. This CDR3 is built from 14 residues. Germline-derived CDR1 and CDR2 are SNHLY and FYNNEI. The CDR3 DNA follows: TGTGCCAGCAGTGAAATAGGGTACAATCAGCCCCAGCATTTT. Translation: CASSEIGYNQPQHF.

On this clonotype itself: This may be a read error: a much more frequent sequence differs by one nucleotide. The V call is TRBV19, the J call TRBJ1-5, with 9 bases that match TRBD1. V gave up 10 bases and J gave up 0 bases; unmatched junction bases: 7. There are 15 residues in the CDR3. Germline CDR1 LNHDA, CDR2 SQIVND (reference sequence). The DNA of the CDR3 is TGTGCCACCGGACAGGGGTTTTATAGCAATCAGCCCCAGCATTTT. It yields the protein CATGQGFYSNQPQHF.

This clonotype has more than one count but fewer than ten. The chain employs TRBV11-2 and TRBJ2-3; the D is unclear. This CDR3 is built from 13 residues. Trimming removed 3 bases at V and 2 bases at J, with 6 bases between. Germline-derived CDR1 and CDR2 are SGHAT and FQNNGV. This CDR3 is CASSFRDTDTQYF. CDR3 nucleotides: TGTGCCAGCAGCTTTAGAGACACAGATACGCAGTATTTT.

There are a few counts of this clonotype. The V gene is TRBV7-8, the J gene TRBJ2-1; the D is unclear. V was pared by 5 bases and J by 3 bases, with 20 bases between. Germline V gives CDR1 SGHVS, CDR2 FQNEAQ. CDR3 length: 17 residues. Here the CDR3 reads CASSPITLVGDYNEQFF. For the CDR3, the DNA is TGTGCCAGCAGCCCCATAACTTTAGTGGGTGACTACAATGAGCAGTTCTTC.

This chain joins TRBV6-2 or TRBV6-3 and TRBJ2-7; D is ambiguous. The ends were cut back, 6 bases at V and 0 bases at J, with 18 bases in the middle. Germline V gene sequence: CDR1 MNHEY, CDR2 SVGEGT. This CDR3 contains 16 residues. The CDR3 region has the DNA TGTGCCAGCAGCCCCGAGCCGACACGTTTCTCCTACGAGCAGTACTTC. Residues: CASSPEPTRFSYEQYF.

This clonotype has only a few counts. As DNA, the CDR3 is TGTGCCACGGGTGGTACCTCACCCCTCCACTTT. This encodes CATGGTSPLHF. The chain has TRBV6-5 and TRBJ1-6, with D unresolved. Trimming took off 10 bases at V and 10 bases at J, with 11 bases between the two ends. Germline V gene lookup returns CDR1 MNHEY and CDR2 SVGAGI. The CDR3 is 11 residues long.

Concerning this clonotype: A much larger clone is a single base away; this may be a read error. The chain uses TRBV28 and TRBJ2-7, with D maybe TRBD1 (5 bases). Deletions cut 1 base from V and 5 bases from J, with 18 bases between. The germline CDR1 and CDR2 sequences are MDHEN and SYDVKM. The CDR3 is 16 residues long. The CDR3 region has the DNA TGTGCCAGCAGTTTATCTGGGGCCCTGGGTGCCAACGAGCAGTACTTC. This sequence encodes CASSLSGALGANEQYF.

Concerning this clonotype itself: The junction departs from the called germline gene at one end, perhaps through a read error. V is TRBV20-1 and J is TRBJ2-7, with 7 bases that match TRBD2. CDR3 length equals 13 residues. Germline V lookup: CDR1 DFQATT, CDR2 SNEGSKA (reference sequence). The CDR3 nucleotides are TGCAGTGCTAAAACTAGCGAGGCCTACGAGCTGTACTTC. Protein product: CSAKTSEAYELYF.